The rows below give T cell receptor beta chains drawn from one sample of a study of radiation and T cells in renal cell carcinoma. This table comes from immunoSEQ multiplex PCR, and its TCRdb copy is limited to in-frame clones, with some not included. The sample lists 150,000 to 200,000 clones; 88% were seen once. Here the sequenced sample was blood, taken from a patient whose treatment included radiotherapy and nephrectomy. The receptor set was obtained from a woman in her fifties or sixties with renal cell carcinoma. The CDR3 runs from the conserved cysteine through the conserved F or W. The order of the fields is D gene, V gene, clone size, J gene, CDR3 protein, CDR3 DNA. A D gene is named only where the DNA matches it firmly. Where a row states a size, it is once, few, many or the class of an expanded clone; other rows omit it.

D gene: -; V gene: TRBV29-1; clone size: -; J gene: TRBJ1-4; CDR3 protein: CSVQGNEKLFF; CDR3 DNA: TGCAGCGTCCAGGGTAATGAAAAACTGTTTTTT
D gene: -; V gene: TRBV4-3; clone size: -; J gene: TRBJ1-4; CDR3 protein: CASSQEKAAGETNEKLFF; CDR3 DNA: TGCGCCAGCAGCCAAGAGAAGGCGGCAGGGGAGACTAATGAAAAACTGTTTTTT
D gene: TRBD2; V gene: TRBV9; clone size: -; J gene: TRBJ2-3; CDR3 protein: CASSPQAGGGTDTQYF; CDR3 DNA: TGTGCCAGCAGCCCTCAAGCGGGGGGGGGCACAGATACGCAGTATTTT
D gene: -; V gene: TRBV12-5; clone size: -; J gene: TRBJ2-3; CDR3 protein: CASGLPDRADTQYF; CDR3 DNA: TGTGCTAGTGGTTTGCCAGACCGGGCGGATACGCAGTATTTT
D gene: TRBD1; V gene: TRBV7-8; clone size: -; J gene: TRBJ1-2; CDR3 protein: CASSLGAQGAGGYTF; CDR3 DNA: TGTGCCAGCAGCTTAGGAGCGCAGGGGGCTGGTGGCTACACCTTC
D gene: -; V gene: TRBV21-1; clone size: -; J gene: TRBJ2-7; CDR3 protein: CANPASVIYEQYF; CDR3 DNA: TGTGCCAACCCCGCCTCAGTAATCTACGAGCAGTACTTC
D gene: TRBD2; V gene: TRBV19; clone size: -; J gene: TRBJ2-2; CDR3 protein: CASSISAVGLAGTGELFF; CDR3 DNA: TGTGCCAGTAGTATATCCGCCGTCGGACTAGCGGGCACCGGGGAGCTGTTTTTT
D gene: -; V gene: TRBV6-1; clone size: -; J gene: TRBJ2-7; CDR3 protein: CASSVLSGTASSYEQYF; CDR3 DNA: TGTGCCAGCAGTGTACTTTCGGGGACTGCCAGCTCCTACGAGCAGTACTTC
D gene: -; V gene: TRBV25-1; clone size: -; J gene: TRBJ1-2; CDR3 protein: CASSELGTYGYTF; CDR3 DNA: TGTGCCAGCAGTGAGCTGGGCACCTATGGCTACACCTTC
D gene: -; V gene: TRBV10-3; clone size: -; J gene: TRBJ2-5; CDR3 protein: CAISDPGRGETQYF; CDR3 DNA: TGTGCCATCAGTGACCCCGGAAGGGGAGAGACCCAGTACTTC
D gene: -; V gene: TRBV28; clone size: -; J gene: TRBJ1-2; CDR3 protein: CASSLAGDADGYTF; CDR3 DNA: TGTGCCAGCAGTTTAGCCGGGGACGCGGATGGCTACACCTTC
D gene: -; V gene: TRBV19; clone size: -; J gene: TRBJ1-2; CDR3 protein: CASSIGVRDYGYTF; CDR3 DNA: TGTGCCAGTAGTATCGGAGTCAGGGACTATGGCTACACCTTC
D gene: TRBD2; V gene: TRBV5-6; clone size: -; J gene: TRBJ2-3; CDR3 protein: CASSLGRGGTTSTDTQYF; CDR3 DNA: TGTGCCAGCAGCTTAGGGCGGGGGGGCACAACTAGCACAGATACGCAGTATTTT
D gene: -; V gene: TRBV6-5; clone size: -; J gene: TRBJ2-6; CDR3 protein: CASSYGGTGANVLTF; CDR3 DNA: TGTGCCAGCAGTTACGGGGGCACTGGGGCCAACGTCCTGACTTTC
D gene: TRBD2; V gene: TRBV7-6; clone size: -; J gene: TRBJ2-1; CDR3 protein: CASSLARASGGSYNEQFF; CDR3 DNA: TGTGCCAGCAGCTTAGCGCGGGCTAGCGGGGGCTCCTACAATGAGCAGTTCTTC
D gene: -; V gene: TRBV7-2; clone size: -; J gene: TRBJ2-7; CDR3 protein: CASSLEGPVGEQYF; CDR3 DNA: TGTGCCAGCAGCTTAGAGGGACCAGTGGGCGAGCAGTACTTC
D gene: -; V gene: TRBV19; clone size: -; J gene: TRBJ1-2; CDR3 protein: CASSITGHGYTF; CDR3 DNA: TGTGCCAGTAGTATTACAGGGCACGGCTACACCTTC
D gene: -; V gene: TRBV7-7; clone size: -; J gene: TRBJ2-1; CDR3 protein: CASSPRGGGGRNEQFF; CDR3 DNA: TGTGCTAGCAGCCCTAGGGGTGGAGGAGGGAGGAATGAGCAGTTCTTC
D gene: -; V gene: TRBV4-1; clone size: -; J gene: TRBJ2-2; CDR3 protein: CASSPADGELFF; CDR3 DNA: TGCGCCAGCAGCCCCGCCGACGGGGAGCTGTTTTTT
D gene: -; V gene: TRBV7-9; clone size: -; J gene: TRBJ2-3; CDR3 protein: CASSLTLSTDTQYF; CDR3 DNA: TGTGCCAGCAGCTTGACACTGAGCACAGATACGCAGTATTTT
D gene: -; V gene: TRBV15; clone size: -; J gene: TRBJ2-7; CDR3 protein: CATSRDRRGSTYEQYF; CDR3 DNA: TGTGCCACCAGCAGAGATCGACGGGGGTCGACCTACGAGCAGTACTTC
D gene: -; V gene: TRBV19; clone size: -; J gene: TRBJ1-2; CDR3 protein: CASSGTARYGYTF; CDR3 DNA: TGTGCCAGTAGTGGGACGGCGAGGTATGGCTACACCTTC
D gene: -; V gene: TRBV2; clone size: -; J gene: TRBJ1-1; CDR3 protein: CASSEAVVTEAFF; CDR3 DNA: TGTGCCAGCAGTGAAGCAGTTGTTACGGAAGCTTTCTTT
D gene: -; V gene: TRBV7-2; clone size: once; J gene: TRBJ1-1; CDR3 protein: CASNRPENTEAFF; CDR3 DNA: TGTGCCAGCAATAGACCAGAGAACACTGAAGCTTTCTTT
D gene: -; V gene: TRBV7-2; clone size: -; J gene: TRBJ2-3; CDR3 protein: CASSSQVDTQYF; CDR3 DNA: TGTGCCAGCAGCTCACAGGTAGATACGCAGTATTTT
D gene: -; V gene: TRBV6-5; clone size: -; J gene: TRBJ1-1; CDR3 protein: CASSYLHRIPEAFF; CDR3 DNA: TGTGCCAGCAGTTACCTCCACAGAATCCCTGAAGCTTTCTTT
D gene: -; V gene: TRBV5-1; clone size: -; J gene: TRBJ2-3; CDR3 protein: CASSFRERAGGTDTQYF; CDR3 DNA: TGCGCCAGCAGCTTTAGGGAGCGGGCGGGTGGCACAGATACGCAGTATTTT
D gene: TRBD1; V gene: TRBV14; clone size: -; J gene: TRBJ2-7; CDR3 protein: CASSPTGTLFYEQYF; CDR3 DNA: TGTGCCAGCAGCCCGACAGGGACACTTTTCTACGAGCAGTACTTC
D gene: TRBD1; V gene: TRBV9; clone size: -; J gene: TRBJ2-7; CDR3 protein: CASSTNPGQGYEQYF; CDR3 DNA: TGTGCCAGCAGCACCAACCCGGGACAGGGTTACGAGCAGTACTTC
D gene: -; V gene: TRBV4-3; clone size: -; J gene: TRBJ1-1; CDR3 protein: CASSQDWRRNTEAFF; CDR3 DNA: TGCGCCAGCAGCCAAGATTGGCGGCGGAACACTGAAGCTTTCTTT
D gene: TRBD1; V gene: TRBV6-5; clone size: once; J gene: TRBJ2-5; CDR3 protein: CASSYGDRGQETQYF; CDR3 DNA: TGTGCCAGCAGTTACGGGGACAGGGGGCAAGAGACCCAGTACTTC
D gene: -; V gene: TRBV6-6; clone size: -; J gene: TRBJ2-6; CDR3 protein: CASNLDGANVLTF; CDR3 DNA: TGTGCCAGCAATTTAGATGGGGCCAACGTCCTGACTTTC
D gene: -; V gene: TRBV11-2; clone size: -; J gene: TRBJ2-6; CDR3 protein: CASSSLSEGARSGANVLTF; CDR3 DNA: TGTGCCAGCAGCTCCCTATCGGAGGGGGCTCGCTCTGGGGCCAACGTCCTGACTTTC
D gene: -; V gene: TRBV5-4; clone size: -; J gene: TRBJ2-5; CDR3 protein: CASSSKRGQETQYF; CDR3 DNA: TGTGCCAGCAGCTCCAAGAGGGGGCAAGAGACCCAGTACTTC
D gene: -; V gene: TRBV7-9; clone size: -; J gene: TRBJ2-6; CDR3 protein: CASSLSSGANVLTF; CDR3 DNA: TGTGCCAGCAGCTTATCCTCTGGGGCCAACGTCCTGACTTTC
D gene: -; V gene: TRBV30; clone size: once; J gene: TRBJ2-3; CDR3 protein: CAWSFSGTRTDTQYF; CDR3 DNA: TGTGCCTGGAGTTTTTCGGGGACCCGCACAGATACGCAGTATTTT
D gene: -; V gene: TRBV10-3; clone size: -; J gene: TRBJ1-1; CDR3 protein: CAISEQILAEAFF; CDR3 DNA: TGTGCCATCAGTGAACAGATTCTCGCTGAAGCTTTCTTT
D gene: -; V gene: TRBV4-3; clone size: -; J gene: TRBJ1-2; CDR3 protein: CASSQGRVGGGYTF; CDR3 DNA: TGCGCCAGCAGCCAAGGTCGGGTAGGGGGAGGCTACACCTTC
D gene: -; V gene: TRBV11-1; clone size: few; J gene: TRBJ2-2; CDR3 protein: CASSLRWTANTGELFF; CDR3 DNA: TGTGCCAGCAGCCTTCGGTGGACAGCTAACACCGGGGAGCTGTTTTTT
D gene: TRBD1; V gene: TRBV7-2; clone size: few; J gene: TRBJ2-5; CDR3 protein: CASRRTGDLQETQYF; CDR3 DNA: TGTGCCAGCAGACGTACAGGGGATTTGCAGGAGACCCAGTACTTC
D gene: TRBD1; V gene: TRBV7-2; clone size: -; J gene: TRBJ2-5; CDR3 protein: CASSSIQGAVETQYF; CDR3 DNA: TGTGCCAGCAGCTCAATACAGGGGGCGGTAGAGACCCAGTACTTC